The clone carrying this TCR beta chain was seen at least ten times. Its specificity is not known. Sorted naive CD8 T cells were those defined as CD8+CD4-CCR7+CD45RA+. The sample comes from a study of molecular identifiers for immune sequencing clone quantification. TCRdb redid the calling of the PCR reads with MiXCR, one entry per CDR3 protein. The sample carries over 85,000 distinct CDR3 sequences, under 40% recorded once. Germline lookup yields CDR1 MNHNS and CDR2 SASEGT. CDR3 length: 12 residues. The V and J ends lost 1 base and 10 bases respectively, with 11 bases between them. The study's findings and limits: The share of molecules held by clones above 20 RNA copies was over 98% in effector cells and under 1% in naive cells. Spiked Jurkat TCR RNA equivalent to one cell reportedly surfaced among some 990,000 naive cells.

Material for sequencing was naive CD8+ T cells from blood, with Jurkat cell RNA spiked in. Indicated subset: FACS-sorted CD8+CD4-CCR7+CD45RA+ naive T cells. The clonotype was recovered from a human donor in good health. Some libraries in this study had Jurkat cell RNA spiked in. V usage is TRBV6-1 and J usage is TRBJ2-7, with no clear D. As DNA, the CDR3 is TGTGCCAGCAGTGAAGAGTGGGTGGCCCAGTACTTC. Translation gives CASSEEWVAQYF.